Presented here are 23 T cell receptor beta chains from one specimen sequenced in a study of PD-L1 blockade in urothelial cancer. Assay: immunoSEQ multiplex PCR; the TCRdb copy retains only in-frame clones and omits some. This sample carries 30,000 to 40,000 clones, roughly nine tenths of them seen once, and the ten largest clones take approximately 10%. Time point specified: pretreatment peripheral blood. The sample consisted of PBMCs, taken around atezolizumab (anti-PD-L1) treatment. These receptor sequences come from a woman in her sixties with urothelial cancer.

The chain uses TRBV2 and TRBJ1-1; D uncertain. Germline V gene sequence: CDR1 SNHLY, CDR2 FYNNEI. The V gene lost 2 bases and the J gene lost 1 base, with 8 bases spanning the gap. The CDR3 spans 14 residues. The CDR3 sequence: CASSERGRNTEAFF. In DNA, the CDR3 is TGTGCCAGCAGTGAACGAGGGAGGAACACTGAAGCTTTCTTT.

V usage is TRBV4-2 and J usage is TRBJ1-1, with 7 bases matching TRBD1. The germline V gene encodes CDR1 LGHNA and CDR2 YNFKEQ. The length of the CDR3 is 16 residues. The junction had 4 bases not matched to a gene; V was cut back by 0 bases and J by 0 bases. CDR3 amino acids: CASSQDGQAMNTEAFF. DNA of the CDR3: TGTGCCAGCAGCCAAGACGGACAGGCGATGAACACTGAAGCTTTCTTT.

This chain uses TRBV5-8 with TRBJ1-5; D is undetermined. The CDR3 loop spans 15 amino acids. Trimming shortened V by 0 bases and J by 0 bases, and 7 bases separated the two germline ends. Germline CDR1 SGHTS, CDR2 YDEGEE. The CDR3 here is CASSLGRTSNQPQHF. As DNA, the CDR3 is TGTGCCAGCAGCTTGGGGAGGACTAGCAATCAGCCCCAGCATTTT.

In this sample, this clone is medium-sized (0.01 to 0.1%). CDR3 nucleotide sequence: TGTGCCACCGGCGAGTGGGGTGGAGGGGAGCAGTACTTC. Translation: CATGEWGGGEQYF. The gene calls are TRBV6-5 and TRBJ2-7; D possibly corresponds to TRBD2 (6 bases). Germline V gene data show CDR1 as MNHEY and CDR2 as SVGAGI. CDR3 length equals 13 residues. V was clipped by 10 bases and J by 7 bases, with 20 bases between them.

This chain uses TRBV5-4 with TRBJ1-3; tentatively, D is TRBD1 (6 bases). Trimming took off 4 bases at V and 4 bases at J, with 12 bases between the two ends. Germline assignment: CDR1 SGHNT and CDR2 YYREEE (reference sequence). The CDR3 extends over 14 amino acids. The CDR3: CASSPGVGGNTIYF. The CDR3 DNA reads TGTGCCAGCAGCCCAGGGGTAGGAGGAAACACCATATATTTT.

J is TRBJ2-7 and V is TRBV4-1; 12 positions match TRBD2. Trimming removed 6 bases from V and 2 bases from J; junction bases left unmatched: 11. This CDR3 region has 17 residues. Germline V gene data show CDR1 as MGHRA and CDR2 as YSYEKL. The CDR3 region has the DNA TGCGCCAGCAGGAGAGGGACTAGCGGGCAGTCCACCTACGAGCAGTACTTC. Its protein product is CASRRGTSGQSTYEQYF.

The CDR3 coding sequence is TGTGCCTGGAGTGGGGACGGGGGGAGCAATCAGCCCCAGCATTTT. Its translation is CAWSGDGGSNQPQHF. V and J are TRBV30 and TRBJ1-5; D may be TRBD1 (5 bases). Germline CDR1 GTSNPN, CDR2 SVGIG (reference sequence). The CDR3 loop spans 15 amino acids. With 1 base removed from V and 1 base from J, the gap between germline ends came to 11 bases.

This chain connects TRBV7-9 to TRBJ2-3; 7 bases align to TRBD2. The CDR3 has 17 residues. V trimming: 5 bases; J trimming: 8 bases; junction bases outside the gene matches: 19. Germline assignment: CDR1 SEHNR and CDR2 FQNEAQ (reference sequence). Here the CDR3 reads CASSPANRDLGRATQYF. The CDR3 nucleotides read TGTGCCAGCAGCCCTGCGAATCGGGACTTGGGGAGGGCTACGCAGTATTTT.

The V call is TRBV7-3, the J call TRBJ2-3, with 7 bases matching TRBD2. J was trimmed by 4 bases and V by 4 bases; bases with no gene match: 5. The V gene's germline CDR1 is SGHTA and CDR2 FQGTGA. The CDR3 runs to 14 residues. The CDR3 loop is CASSSTGGADTQYF. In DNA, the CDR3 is TGTGCCAGCAGCTCCACTGGGGGGGCAGATACGCAGTATTTT.

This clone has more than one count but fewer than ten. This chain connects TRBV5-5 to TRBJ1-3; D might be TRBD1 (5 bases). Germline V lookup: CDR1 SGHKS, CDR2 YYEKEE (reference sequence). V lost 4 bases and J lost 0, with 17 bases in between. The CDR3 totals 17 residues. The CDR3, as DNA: TGTGCCAGCAGCCTGGAGGGGTCGTCTAGCTCTGGAAACACCATATATTTT. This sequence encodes CASSLEGSSSSGNTIYF.

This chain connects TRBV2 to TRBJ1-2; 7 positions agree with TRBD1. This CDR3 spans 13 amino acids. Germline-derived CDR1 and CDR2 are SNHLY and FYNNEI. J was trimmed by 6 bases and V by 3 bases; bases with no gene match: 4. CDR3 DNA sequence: TGTGCCAGCAGTGAGTTTCAGGGGGATGGCTACACCTTC. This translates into CASSEFQGDGYTF.

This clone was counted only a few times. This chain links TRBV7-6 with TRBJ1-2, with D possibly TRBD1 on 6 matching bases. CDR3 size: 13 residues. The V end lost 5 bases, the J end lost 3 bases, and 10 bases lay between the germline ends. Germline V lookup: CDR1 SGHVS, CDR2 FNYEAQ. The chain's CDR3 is CASSLRTDYGYTF. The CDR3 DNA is TGTGCCAGCAGCCTCCGGACAGACTATGGCTACACCTTC.

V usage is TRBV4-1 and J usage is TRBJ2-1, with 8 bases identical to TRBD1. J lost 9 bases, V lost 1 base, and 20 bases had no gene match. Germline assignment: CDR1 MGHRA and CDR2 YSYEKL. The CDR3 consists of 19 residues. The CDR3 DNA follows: TGCGCCAGCAGCCAAGTTGGTATTTTAGCAGGGGGCTTGATCGGTGAGCAGTTCTTC. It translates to CASSQVGILAGGLIGEQFF.

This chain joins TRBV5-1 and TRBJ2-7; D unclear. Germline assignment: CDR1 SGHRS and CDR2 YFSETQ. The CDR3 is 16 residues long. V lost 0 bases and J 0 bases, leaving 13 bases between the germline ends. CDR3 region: CASSLAGRDISYEQYF. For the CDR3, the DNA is TGCGCCAGCAGCTTGGCCGGTCGTGACATCTCCTACGAGCAGTACTTC.

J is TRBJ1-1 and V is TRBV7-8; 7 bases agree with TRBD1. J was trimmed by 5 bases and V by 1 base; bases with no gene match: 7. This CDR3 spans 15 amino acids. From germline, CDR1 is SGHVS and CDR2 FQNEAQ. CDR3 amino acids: CASSLVEGARTEAFF. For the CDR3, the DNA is TGTGCCAGCAGCTTAGTTGAGGGGGCGCGAACTGAAGCTTTCTTT.

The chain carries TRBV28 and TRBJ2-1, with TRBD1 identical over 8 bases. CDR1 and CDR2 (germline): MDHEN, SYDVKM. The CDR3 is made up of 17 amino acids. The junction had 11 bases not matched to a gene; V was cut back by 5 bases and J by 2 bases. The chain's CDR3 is CASSLPPGQDTYNEQFF. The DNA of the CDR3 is TGTGCCAGCAGTCTCCCCCCGGGACAGGACACCTACAATGAGCAGTTCTTC.

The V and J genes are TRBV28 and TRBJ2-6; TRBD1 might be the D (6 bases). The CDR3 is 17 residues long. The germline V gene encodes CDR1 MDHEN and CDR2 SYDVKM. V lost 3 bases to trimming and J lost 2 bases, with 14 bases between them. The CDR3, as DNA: TGTGCCAGCAGTTTTGGGGGCCGCATGGCTGGGGCCAACGTCCTGACTTTC. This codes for CASSFGGRMAGANVLTF.

The CDR3 sequence: CASSPEGTQGHEQYF. The DNA for the CDR3 is TGCGCCAGCAGCCCGGAAGGGACTCAAGGCCACGAGCAGTACTTC. The chain uses TRBV5-1 and TRBJ2-7; a possible D gene is TRBD2 (6 bases). V was cut by 4 bases and J by 5 bases, with 19 bases left in between. Germline V CDR1 and CDR2: SGHRS, YFSETQ. The CDR3 sequence is 15 residues long.

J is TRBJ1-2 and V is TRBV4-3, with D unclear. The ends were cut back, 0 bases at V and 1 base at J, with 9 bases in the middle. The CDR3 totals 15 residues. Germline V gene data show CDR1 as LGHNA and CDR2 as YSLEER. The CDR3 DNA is TGCGCCAGCAGCCAAGATTCTGGGAGTAACTATGGCTACACCTTC. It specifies CASSQDSGSNYGYTF.

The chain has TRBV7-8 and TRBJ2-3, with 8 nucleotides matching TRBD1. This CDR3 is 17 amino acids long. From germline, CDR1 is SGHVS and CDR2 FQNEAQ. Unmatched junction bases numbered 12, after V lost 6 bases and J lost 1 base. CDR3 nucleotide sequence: TGTGCCAGCAGACCCGGGGCAGGGGGCTTGGGCACAGATACGCAGTATTTT. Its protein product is CASRPGAGGLGTDTQYF.

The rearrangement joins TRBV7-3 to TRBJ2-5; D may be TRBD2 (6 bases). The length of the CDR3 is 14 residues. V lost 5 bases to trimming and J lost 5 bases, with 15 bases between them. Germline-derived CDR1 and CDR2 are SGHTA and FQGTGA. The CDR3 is CASSLGGGKETQYF. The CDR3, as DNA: TGTGCCAGCAGCCTGGGGGGAGGCAAGGAGACCCAGTACTTC.

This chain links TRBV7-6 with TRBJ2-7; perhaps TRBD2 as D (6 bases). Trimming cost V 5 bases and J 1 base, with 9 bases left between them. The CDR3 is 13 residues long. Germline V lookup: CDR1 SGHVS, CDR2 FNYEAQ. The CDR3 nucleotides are TGTGCCAGCAGCCACGGGAGTTCCTACGAGCAGTACTTC. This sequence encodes CASSHGSSYEQYF.

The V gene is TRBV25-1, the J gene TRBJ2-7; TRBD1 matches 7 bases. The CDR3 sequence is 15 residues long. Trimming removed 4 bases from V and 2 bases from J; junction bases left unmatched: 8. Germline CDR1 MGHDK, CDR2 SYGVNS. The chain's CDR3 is CASSAGNRGAYEQYF. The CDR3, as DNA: TGTGCCAGCAGTGCGGGGAACAGGGGAGCCTACGAGCAGTACTTC.